A single sample gave rise to the 26 T cell receptor beta chains below, sequenced in a study of cytomegalovirus exposure and HLA in healthy donors. PCR amplification relied on 60 Vbeta primers (plus 13 Jbeta primers). Data came from immunoSEQ multiplex PCR; TCRdb stores just in-frame clones and leaves some out. Its table lists approximately 120,000 clones. The sample comprised PBMCs. These receptors came from a man younger than 35 in good health and CMV-seronegative.

The genes are TRBV5-1 and TRBJ1-1; 8 positions agree with TRBD1. Trimming cost V 4 bases and J 7 bases; bases outside gene matches: 6. Germline V gene sequence: CDR1 SGHRS, CDR2 YFSETQ. The CDR3 consists of 13 residues. In nucleotides, the CDR3 is TGCGCCAGCAGCGCACAGGGGGTGGGTGAAGCTTTCTTT. The encoded protein is CASSAQGVGEAFF.

This chain connects TRBV11-1 to TRBJ1-2; TRBD1 agrees at 7 bases. There are 14 residues in the CDR3. Germline assignment: CDR1 SGHAT and CDR2 FQDESV (reference sequence). After removal of 5 bases from V and 1 base from J, the junction contained 4 bases not matched to a gene. CDR3 in DNA: TGTGCCAGCAGCCGGACAGGATTTAACTATGGCTACACCTTC. This codes for CASSRTGFNYGYTF.

The chain has TRBV28 and TRBJ2-3; no clear D gene. CDR1 is MDHEN, CDR2 SYDVKM, per germline. CDR3 size: 17 residues. V was shortened by 6 bases and J by 1 base, with 20 bases between the two germline ends. The CDR3 coding sequence is TGTGCCAGCAGCACCTCGAGAGTTTCCCAGGGCACAGATACGCAGTATTTT. Protein: CASSTSRVSQGTDTQYF.

This rearrangement joins TRBV20-1 to TRBJ1-2; D ambiguous. The V gene's germline CDR1 is DFQATT and CDR2 SNEGSKA (reference sequence). CDR3 size: 9 residues. Trimming stripped 6 bases from V and 10 bases from J, with 9 bases between. In DNA form, the CDR3 reads TGCAGTGCCGGACTGGACTACACCTTC. Translating gives CSAGLDYTF.

The chain couples TRBV6-4 to TRBJ1-1; a weak D match, TRBD1 (5 bases). CDR1 and CDR2 from the germline V gene are MRHNA and SNTAGT. The CDR3 is 13 residues long. Trimming cost V 6 bases and J 3 bases, with 11 bases left between them. CDR3 residues: CASRMTVYTEAFF. CDR3 in DNA: TGTGCCAGCAGGATGACAGTCTACACTGAAGCTTTCTTT.

The gene calls are TRBV18 and TRBJ1-5, with a tentative D call TRBD1 (6 bases). V gave up 2 bases and J gave up 1 base, with 15 bases separating them. CDR1 and CDR2 (germline): KGHSH, LQKENI. The CDR3 has 17 residues. CDR3 in DNA: TGTGCCAGCTCACCAGTCTCTCAACAGGGAAGCAATCAGCCCCAGCATTTT. The encoded protein is CASSPVSQQGSNQPQHF.

The genes are TRBV19 and TRBJ2-3; D is possibly TRBD1 (6 bases). Trimming stripped 4 bases from V and 2 bases from J, with 10 bases between. The CDR3 has 14 residues. Germline-derived CDR1 and CDR2 are LNHDA and SQIVND (reference sequence). The CDR3 loop is CASSTDSLTDTQYF. The CDR3 DNA follows: TGTGCCAGTAGTACGGACAGTCTCACAGATACGCAGTATTTT. Complete variable domain (other parts from reference TRBV19 and TRBJ2-3): DGGITQSPKYLFRKEGQNVTLSCEQNLNHDAMYWYRQDPGQGLRLIYYSQIVNDFQKGDIAEGYSVSREKKESFPLTVTSAQKNPTAFYLCASSTDSLTDTQYFGPGTRLTVL.

The rearrangement uses TRBV29-1 and TRBJ2-2; TRBD1 matches at 8 bases. The V segment lost 8 bases and the J segment 4 bases; nucleotides outside the gene matches: 6. The CDR3 is 13 amino acids. CDR1 and CDR2 from the germline V gene are SQVTM and ANQGSEA. CDR3 loop: CSSKTGATGELFF. The CDR3 coding sequence is TGCAGCTCTAAGACAGGGGCCACCGGGGAGCTGTTTTTT.

The chain recombines TRBV30 with TRBJ1-1; perhaps TRBD1 as D (5 bases). Trimming stripped 2 bases from V and 8 bases from J, with 15 bases between. The CDR3 extends over 13 amino acids. The V gene's germline CDR1 is GTSNPN and CDR2 SVGIG (reference sequence). The CDR3 sequence is CAWSTGPSVEAFF. In DNA form, the CDR3 reads TGTGCCTGGAGTACAGGACCTAGCGTAGAAGCTTTCTTT.

Points on this clone: No DNA is shown, since the ends of the CDR3 on it are uncertain; the CDR3 is the one TCRdb lists. This chain connects TRBV19 to TRBJ2-7; the DNA was not compared with TRBD1, the D call given in the table. The CDR3 has 16 amino acids, counting both end residues. CDR1 is LNHDA, CDR2 SQIVND, per germline (reference sequence). CDR3: CASSGVGQGAGRGKYF.

The chain couples TRBV15 to TRBJ1-2; TRBD1 agrees at 8 bases. V lost 0 bases and J lost 4; bases outside the gene matches: 10. The CDR3 is 17 amino acids. Germline V gene data show CDR1 as LNHNV and CDR2 as YYDKDF (reference sequence). The CDR3 region has the DNA TGTGCCACCAGCAGAGATTGGGGGACAGGCTCCTTCTATGGCTACACCTTC. Amino acids: CATSRDWGTGSFYGYTF.

V is TRBV7-6 and J is TRBJ1-1, with TRBD1 as a possible D gene (6 bases). V dropped 4 bases and J dropped 0 bases, with 12 bases sitting between them. Germline V gene lookup returns CDR1 SGHVS and CDR2 FNYEAQ. This CDR3 comprises 15 residues. In nucleotides, the CDR3 is TGTGCCAGCAGCTCCTTGGGGGCGATGAACACTGAAGCTTTCTTT. Translating gives CASSSLGAMNTEAFF.

The rearrangement links TRBV5-1 to TRBJ2-7; 10 bases match TRBD1. V trimming: 4 bases; J trimming: 0 bases; junction bases outside the gene matches: 4. Germline V gene lookup returns CDR1 SGHRS and CDR2 YFSETQ. The CDR3 is 15 residues long. CDR3 nucleotide sequence: TGCGCCAGCAGCCTGGACAGGGGGGCCTCCTACGAGCAGTACTTC. Protein product: CASSLDRGASYEQYF.

The rearrangement links TRBV25-1 to TRBJ1-2; D perhaps matches TRBD1 (5 bases). Germline assignment: CDR1 MGHDK and CDR2 SYGVNS. This CDR3 region has 14 residues. Trimming cost V 0 bases and J 4 bases, with 9 bases left between them. The CDR3 spells CASSEYGGVYGYTF. CDR3 nucleotides: TGTGCCAGCAGTGAATACGGGGGTGTCTATGGCTACACCTTC.

The V gene is TRBV4-1, the J gene TRBJ2-2, with TRBD2 matching 7 bases. Germline CDR1 reads MGHRA; CDR2 reads YSYEKL. V lost 0 bases to trimming and J lost 8 bases; unmatched junction nucleotides: 12. The length of the CDR3 is 17 residues. The CDR3 bases are TGCGCCAGCAGCCAAGATCTGGCGACTAGCTACATTGGGGAGCTGTTTTTT. It specifies CASSQDLATSYIGELFF.

V is TRBV7-9 and J is TRBJ1-1, with TRBD1 matching 7 bases. The CDR3 totals 16 residues. V shed 1 base, J shed 2 bases, and the junction held 7 bases outside the gene matches. The germline V gene has CDR1 SEHNR and CDR2 FQNEAQ (reference sequence). The CDR3 here is CASSLGTGDPNTEAFF. CDR3 coding DNA: TGTGCCAGCAGCTTAGGAACAGGGGACCCAAACACTGAAGCTTTCTTT.

This chain links TRBV9 with TRBJ1-4; a weak D match, TRBD1 (6 bases). CDR1 SGDLS and CDR2 YYNGEE come from the germline V gene. The V end lost 0 bases, the J end lost 8 bases, and 17 bases lay between the germline ends. The CDR3 totals 16 residues. DNA of the CDR3: TGTGCCAGCAGCGTAGCTTCAGGGGCCGCCTCCGAAAAACTGTTTTTT. Protein product: CASSVASGAASEKLFF.

In nucleotides, the CDR3 is TGTGCCAGCAGCCCCGCGGGGAATGAGCAGTTCTTC. Encoded protein: CASSPAGNEQFF. The rearrangement links TRBV7-9 to TRBJ2-1; D may be TRBD2 (6 bases). The CDR3 length is 12 residues. CDR1 SEHNR and CDR2 FQNEAQ come from the germline V gene (reference sequence). V was pared by 5 bases and J by 7 bases, with 9 bases between.

The chain's CDR3 is CASSYRDGTYEQYF. In DNA form, the CDR3 reads TGTGCCAGCAGTTACCGAGACGGGACCTACGAGCAGTACTTC. The chain has TRBV6-5 and TRBJ2-7, with a tentative D call TRBD2 (5 bases). V was trimmed by 2 bases and J by 2 bases, leaving 10 bases between them. The CDR3 is 14 residues long. CDR1 is MNHEY and CDR2 is SVGAGI in the germline V gene.

This chain uses TRBV19 with TRBJ2-3, with 9 bases fitting TRBD2. Germline V gives CDR1 LNHDA, CDR2 SQIVND (reference sequence). This CDR3 spans 14 amino acids. Trimming took 5 bases from V and 2 from J; bases not matched to a gene: 2. CDR3 bases: TGTGCCAGTAGTTTAGCGGGAGACACAGATACGCAGTATTTT. Translating gives CASSLAGDTDTQYF.

The chain employs TRBV4-2 and TRBJ2-1; 14 bases fit TRBD2. The CDR3 totals 18 residues. The trim removed 2 bases at V and 8 bases at J, leaving 11 bases unmatched. Germline V gene lookup returns CDR1 LGHNA and CDR2 YNFKEQ. The CDR3 protein is CASSQPTSGGAGVHEQFF. The CDR3 DNA is TGTGCCAGCAGCCAACCGACTAGCGGGGGGGCAGGCGTCCATGAGCAGTTCTTC.

The chain couples TRBV29-1 to TRBJ2-6, with 8 bases matching TRBD1. Germline CDR1 reads SQVTM; CDR2 reads ANQGSEA. The length of the CDR3 is 16 residues. CDR3 loop: CSAGQGALGGANVLTF. The CDR3, as DNA: TGCAGTGCAGGGCAGGGGGCTCTAGGTGGGGCCAACGTCCTGACTTTC. Variable domain in full (rest from reference TRBV29-1 and TRBJ2-6): SAVISQKPSRDICQRGTSLTIQCQVDSQVTMMFWYRQQPGQSLTLIATANQGSEATYESGFVIDKFPISRPNLTFSTLTVSNMSPEDSSIYLCSAGQGALGGANVLTFGAGSRLTVL.

The chain links TRBV12-5 to TRBJ1-2, with TRBD1 matching over 7 bases. The V segment lost 5 bases and the J segment 5 bases; nucleotides outside the gene matches: 11. The CDR3 loop spans 15 amino acids. Germline V gene sequence: CDR1 LGHNT, CDR2 FRNRAP. The chain's CDR3 is CASGILGDSTYGYTF. CDR3 DNA: TGTGCTAGTGGTATCCTCGGGGACAGTACTTATGGCTACACCTTC.

The V call is TRBV20-1, the J call TRBJ2-2; D remains ambiguous. CDR3 size: 11 residues. V was clipped by 6 bases and J by 7 bases, with 9 bases between them. Germline-derived CDR1 and CDR2 are DFQATT and SNEGSKA (reference sequence). The CDR3 bases are TGCAGTGCAAAGAGAGTCGGGGAGCTGTTTTTT. Amino acids: CSAKRVGELFF.

This chain links TRBV7-9 with TRBJ2-5; no definite D call. Germline CDR1 SEHNR, CDR2 FQNEAQ (reference sequence). CDR3 length equals 12 residues. V was trimmed by 5 bases and J by 5 bases, leaving 9 bases between them. In DNA, the CDR3 is TGTGCCAGCAGCGCCCCACAGGAGACCCAGTACTTC. It specifies CASSAPQETQYF.

V gene TRBV27 combines with J gene TRBJ2-5, with 10 bases aligning to TRBD1. Germline trimming cut 1 base from V and 2 bases from J; bases unmatched to any gene: 13. The CDR3 has 19 amino acids. Germline values: CDR1 MNHEY, CDR2 SMNVEV (reference sequence). CDR3 DNA: TGTGCCAGCAGTTTATTCGGACAGGGGGGGTGGCTAGGGCAAGAGACCCAGTACTTC. Protein: CASSLFGQGGWLGQETQYF.